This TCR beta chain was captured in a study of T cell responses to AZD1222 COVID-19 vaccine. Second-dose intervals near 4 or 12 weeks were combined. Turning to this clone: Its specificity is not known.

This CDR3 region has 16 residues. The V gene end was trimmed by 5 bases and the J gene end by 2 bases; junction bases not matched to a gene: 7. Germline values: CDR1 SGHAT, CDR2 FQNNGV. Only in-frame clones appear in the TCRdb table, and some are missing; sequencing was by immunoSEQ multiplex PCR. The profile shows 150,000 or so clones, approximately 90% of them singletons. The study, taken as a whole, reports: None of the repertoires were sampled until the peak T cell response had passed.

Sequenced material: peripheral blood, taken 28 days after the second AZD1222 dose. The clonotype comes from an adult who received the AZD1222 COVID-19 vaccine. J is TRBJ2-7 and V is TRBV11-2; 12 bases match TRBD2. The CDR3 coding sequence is TGTGCCAGCAGCGCCGGACTAGCGGGGCGAACCTACGAGCAGTACTTC. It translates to CASSAGLAGRTYEQYF.